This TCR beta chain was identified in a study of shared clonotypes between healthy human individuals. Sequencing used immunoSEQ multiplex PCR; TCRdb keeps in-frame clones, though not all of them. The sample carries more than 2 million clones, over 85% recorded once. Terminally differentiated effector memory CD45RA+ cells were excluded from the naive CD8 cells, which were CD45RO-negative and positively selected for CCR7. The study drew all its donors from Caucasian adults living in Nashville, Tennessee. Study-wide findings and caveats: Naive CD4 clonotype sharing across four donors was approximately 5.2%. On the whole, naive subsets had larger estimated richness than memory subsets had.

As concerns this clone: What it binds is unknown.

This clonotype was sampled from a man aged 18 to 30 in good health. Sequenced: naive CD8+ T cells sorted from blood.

The CDR3 DNA reads TGTGCCAGCAGCCCATGGACAGGGGCTGGAAACACCATATATTTT. Its protein product is CASSPWTGAGNTIYF. V is TRBV9 and J is TRBJ1-3, with 9 bases identical to TRBD1. CDR3 length: 15 amino acids. Germline CDR1 reads SGDLS; CDR2 reads YYNGEE. V lost 4 bases and J lost 2; bases outside the gene matches: 4.